Below are 31 T cell receptor beta chains sequenced from a single sample in a study of cytomegalovirus exposure and HLA in healthy donors. This PCR relied on a set of 60 Vbeta primers and 13 Jbeta primers. Data came from immunoSEQ multiplex PCR; TCRdb stores just in-frame clones and leaves some out. This table holds more than 85,000 clones, 65% to 80% found once. The sequenced material came from PBMCs. The receptors shown here come from a woman in her forties or fifties in good health and CMV-seropositive.

This clone appeared once. The chain links TRBV2 to TRBJ2-7; D may be TRBD1 (6 bases). The CDR3 contains 15 residues. Germline CDR1 is SNHLY and CDR2 is FYNNEI. V was pared by 4 bases and J by 2 bases, with 15 bases between. As DNA, the CDR3 is TGTGCCAGCAGTGGCCCCACAGGGAACGCCTACGAGCAGTACTTC. It codes for CASSGPTGNAYEQYF.

This clone was detected a few times. The V call is TRBV29-1, the J call TRBJ1-2; maybe TRBD1 (5 bases). With 5 bases removed from V and 0 bases from J, the gap between germline ends came to 16 bases. Germline CDR1 and CDR2: SQVTM and ANQGSEA. The CDR3 is 15 residues long. The chain's CDR3 is CSVSGQGGSNYGYTF. The DNA of the CDR3 is TGCAGCGTTTCCGGGCAGGGAGGTTCTAACTATGGCTACACCTTC.

This clone has just a few counts. The chain employs TRBV10-1 and TRBJ2-1; 8 nucleotides align to TRBD2. CDR3 size: 16 residues. V lost 1 base to trimming and J lost 5 bases; unmatched junction nucleotides: 7. The germline V gene has CDR1 WNHNN and CDR2 SYGVQD (reference sequence). The CDR3: CASSEYTGGPNNEQFF. Written as DNA, the CDR3 is TGCGCCAGCAGTGAGTATACGGGAGGGCCAAACAATGAGCAGTTCTTC.

The CDR3 nucleotides are TGTGCCACCAGCAGATTGACAGGGGTCTCTGGGGAGCAGTACTTC. Translation gives CATSRLTGVSGEQYF. V is TRBV15 and J is TRBJ2-7, with TRBD1 matching 8 bases. The CDR3 spans 15 residues. Germline values: CDR1 LNHNV, CDR2 YYDKDF (reference sequence). The trim removed 2 bases at V and 7 bases at J, leaving 10 bases unmatched.

This clone was seen a single time. J is TRBJ1-5 and V is TRBV12-5; 9 bases map to TRBD1. The length of the CDR3 is 18 residues. From germline, CDR1 is LGHNT and CDR2 FRNRAP. V trimming: 4 bases; J trimming: 0 bases; junction bases outside the gene matches: 10. The CDR3 loop is CASGSTGGAGDSNQPQHF. CDR3 nucleotide sequence: TGTGCTAGTGGTTCTACAGGGGGCGCGGGGGATAGCAATCAGCCCCAGCATTTT.

This clone was counted only a few times. The chain employs TRBV7-8 and TRBJ2-3; 7 nucleotides align to TRBD1. The germline V gene encodes CDR1 SGHVS and CDR2 FQNEAQ. The CDR3 runs to 15 residues. J was trimmed by 1 base and V by 7 bases; bases with no gene match: 8. The CDR3 bases are TGTGCCAGCACCATAAGGGGGACAGGCACAGATACGCAGTATTTT. Its translation: CASTIRGTGTDTQYF.

The chain has TRBV13 and TRBJ2-3, with 11 bases identical to TRBD2. Looked up from germline, CDR1 is PRHDT and CDR2 is FYEKMQ (reference sequence). The CDR3 consists of 17 residues. J was trimmed by 2 bases and V by 3 bases; bases with no gene match: 7. CDR3 in amino acids: CASSFELAGENTDTQYF. CDR3 nucleotides: TGTGCCAGCAGCTTTGAACTAGCGGGGGAGAACACAGATACGCAGTATTTT.

This sequence joins TRBV15 and TRBJ2-1; 10 nucleotides match TRBD1. Looked up from germline, CDR1 is LNHNV and CDR2 is YYDKDF (reference sequence). Trimming took 7 bases from V and 7 from J; bases not matched to a gene: 7. The CDR3 runs 14 residues. The CDR3 region is CATIPGQGWNEQFF. In nucleotides, the CDR3 is TGTGCCACCATACCGGGACAGGGGTGGAATGAGCAGTTCTTC.

The rearrangement links TRBV10-3 to TRBJ1-1; 7 nucleotides match TRBD1. The CDR3 extends over 13 amino acids. In germline, CDR1 is ENHRY, CDR2 SYGVKD. The ends lost 5 bases at V and 7 bases at J; junction bases unmatched: 7. In DNA, the CDR3 is TGTGCCATCAGTATAAGCCAGGGGGTTGAAGCTTTCTTT. The encoded protein is CAISISQGVEAFF.

The chain is built from TRBV27 and TRBJ2-3, with TRBD2 matching over 11 bases. CDR1 MNHEY and CDR2 SMNVEV come from the germline V gene (reference sequence). The CDR3 runs 16 residues. V dropped 6 bases and J dropped 2; count of bases not matched to a gene: 7. The CDR3 region is CASSSGTSGLTDTQYF. The CDR3 DNA is TGTGCCAGCAGCTCTGGGACTAGCGGCCTCACAGATACGCAGTATTTT.

J is TRBJ2-6 and V is TRBV6-4; no definite D call. The CDR3 consists of 14 residues. V was cut by 4 bases and J by 0 bases, with 4 bases left in between. Per the germline V gene, CDR1 is MRHNA and CDR2 is SNTAGT. The CDR3 protein is CASSAHSGANVLTF. The CDR3 DNA reads as TGTGCCAGCAGTGCCCACTCTGGGGCCAACGTCCTGACTTTC.

This clone was found a few times. This chain joins TRBV30 and TRBJ1-1, with D unclear. CDR3 length: 12 amino acids. Germline assignment: CDR1 GTSNPN and CDR2 SVGIG (reference sequence). V shed 4 bases and J shed 4 bases, with 10 bases lying between them. As DNA, the CDR3 is TGTGCCTGGAAGATTCCGGTCACTGAAGCTTTCTTT. Protein: CAWKIPVTEAFF.

The rearrangement uses TRBV9 and TRBJ2-1; 9 bases map to TRBD2. Germline values: CDR1 SGDLS, CDR2 YYNGEE. This CDR3 spans 16 amino acids. Trimming took 0 bases from V and 7 from J; bases not matched to a gene: 8. The CDR3 sequence is CASSVDAGGPGNEQFF. DNA for the CDR3: TGTGCCAGCAGCGTAGACGCGGGGGGGCCGGGTAATGAGCAGTTCTTC.

This clone was detected once. The chain has TRBV27 and TRBJ1-3, with D unclear. The V end was cut by 0 bases, the J end by 2 bases, with 8 bases between. Germline V gene lookup returns CDR1 MNHEY and CDR2 SMNVEV (reference sequence). The CDR3 is made up of 15 amino acids. In nucleotides, the CDR3 is TGTGCCAGCAGTTTATCGAGGGCCCCTGGAAACACCATATATTTT. This gives the protein CASSLSRAPGNTIYF.

V and J are TRBV6-5 and TRBJ1-2; a weak D match, TRBD1 (6 bases). Germline-derived CDR1 and CDR2 are MNHEY and SVGAGI. This CDR3 comprises 13 residues. V gave up 7 bases and J gave up 5 bases, with 14 bases separating them. The DNA of the CDR3 is TGTGCCAGCAACCGTGGGGACACATATGGCTACACCTTC. Translated, it gives CASNRGDTYGYTF.

The chain has TRBV19 and TRBJ1-2, with D unclear. Germline-derived CDR1 and CDR2 are LNHDA and SQIVND (reference sequence). V lost 5 bases and J lost 8, with 12 bases in between. The CDR3 runs to 12 residues. CDR3 DNA: TGTGCCAGTAGTTCCTGGCCCAAGGGCTACACCTTC. Protein: CASSSWPKGYTF.

The rearrangement uses TRBV5-1 and TRBJ1-2, with TRBD1 matching 8 bases. CDR3 length: 14 amino acids. J lost 4 bases, V lost 4 bases, and 6 bases had no gene match. CDR1 is SGHRS and CDR2 is YFSETQ in the germline V gene. CDR3 nucleotides: TGCGCCAGCAGCCTGCAGGGGGCCGGCTATGGCTACACCTTC. This encodes CASSLQGAGYGYTF. Full variable domain (rest looked up from reference TRBV5-1 and TRBJ1-2): KAGVTQTPRYLIKTRGQQVTLSCSPISGHRSVSWYQQTPGQGLQFLFEYFSETQRNKGNFPGRFSGRQFSNSRSEMNVSTLELGDSALYLCASSLQGAGYGYTFGSGTRLTVV.

V and J are TRBV7-9 and TRBJ2-1; D is unresolved. Trimming cost V 7 bases and J 5 bases, with 9 bases left between them. Germline values: CDR1 SEHNR, CDR2 FQNEAQ (reference sequence). This CDR3 is 12 amino acids long. DNA for the CDR3: TGTGCCAGCACCACCGGTCACAATGAGCAGTTCTTC. Protein sequence: CASTTGHNEQFF.

The chain employs TRBV19 and TRBJ2-1; TRBD2 is a possible D gene (5 bases). Trimming pared 4 bases from V and 6 bases from J, leaving 7 bases between. Germline V gene data show CDR1 as LNHDA and CDR2 as SQIVND (reference sequence). This CDR3 has 12 amino acids. The CDR3 region has the DNA TGTGCCAGTAGTAAGAGGGTCAATGAGCAGTTCTTC. It is translated as CASSKRVNEQFF.

J is TRBJ1-5 and V is TRBV6-6; no definite D call. V gave up 7 bases and J gave up 4 bases, with 5 bases separating them. Germline lookup yields CDR1 MNHNY and CDR2 SVGAGI (reference sequence). The CDR3 length is 11 residues. The DNA for the CDR3 is TGTGCCAGCAAGGAGAATCAGCCCCAGCATTTT. Translating it yields CASKENQPQHF.

The rearrangement links TRBV7-6 to TRBJ2-7; 8 nucleotides align to TRBD1. The CDR3 runs to 14 residues. CDR1 is SGHVS and CDR2 is FNYEAQ in the germline V gene. V dropped 5 bases and J dropped 1; count of bases not matched to a gene: 4. The CDR3 here is CASSPRDRSYEQYF. CDR3 in DNA: TGTGCCAGCAGCCCGCGGGACAGGTCCTACGAGCAGTACTTC.

This chain links TRBV6-5 with TRBJ2-3; TRBD2 is a possible D gene (6 bases). CDR3 length: 13 residues. Between the trimmed V and J ends, which lost 6 bases and 6 bases, there was a span of 13 bases. Germline V gene lookup returns CDR1 MNHEY and CDR2 SVGAGI. The CDR3 loop is CASSRGRGDTQYF. CDR3 DNA sequence: TGTGCCAGCAGCCGCGGGCGGGGCGATACGCAGTATTTT.

Comments on this clone: A read error may account for a junction end that differs from germline. Other DNA sequences in the same sample also yield this CDR3. This chain links TRBV7-9 with TRBJ1-4; 7 bases map to TRBD1. CDR1 and CDR2 from the germline V gene are SEHNR and FQNEAQ (reference sequence). The CDR3 has 15 amino acids. CDR3 nucleotide sequence: TGTGCCAGCAGTTTAGGTCGACAGGGCGACGAAAAACTGTTTTTT. The encoded protein is CASSLGRQGDEKLFF.

This clone was recorded once. The V and J genes are TRBV18 and TRBJ1-3; a possible D gene is TRBD1 (5 bases). The germline gives CDR1 KGHSH, CDR2 LQKENI. V was clipped by 3 bases and J by 4 bases, with 22 bases between them. The length of the CDR3 is 18 residues. This chain's CDR3 is CASSPLPGGALSGNTIYF. In nucleotides, the CDR3 is TGTGCCAGCTCACCCCTTCCTGGAGGGGCCTTGTCCGGAAACACCATATATTTT.

The rearrangement joins TRBV5-6 to TRBJ2-3; 10 bases fit TRBD2. Looked up from germline, CDR1 is SGHDT and CDR2 is YYEEEE. J gave up 0 bases and V 3 bases, and 13 bases lay outside the gene matches. CDR3 length equals 19 residues. The CDR3: CASSSVGLAEDSSTDTQYF. In DNA form, the CDR3 reads TGTGCCAGCAGCTCCGTTGGACTAGCGGAAGATTCTAGCACAGATACGCAGTATTTT.

This rearrangement joins TRBV2 to TRBJ2-1; 16 bases match TRBD2. The V gene end was trimmed by 2 bases and the J gene end by 3 bases; junction bases not matched to a gene: 7. The CDR3 is 19 residues long. Germline assignment: CDR1 SNHLY and CDR2 FYNNEI. CDR3 in DNA: TGTGCCAGCAGTGAACCCTCCGGGACTAGCGGGAGGGTCTACAATGAGCAGTTCTTC. It translates to CASSEPSGTSGRVYNEQFF.

This chain uses TRBV13 with TRBJ2-5; 8 bases align to TRBD1. V trimming: 5 bases; J trimming: 2 bases; junction bases outside the gene matches: 4. This CDR3 region has 14 residues. Looked up from germline, CDR1 is PRHDT and CDR2 is FYEKMQ (reference sequence). CDR3 protein: CASSPGTGQETQYF. CDR3 sequence (DNA): TGTGCCAGCAGCCCTGGGACAGGTCAAGAGACCCAGTACTTC. Supplemented by reference TRBV13 and TRBJ2-5, the full variable domain reads AAGVIQSPRHLIKEKRETATLKCYPIPRHDTVYWYQQGPGQDPQFLISFYEKMQSDKGSIPDRFSAQQFSDYHSELNMSSLELGDSALYFCASSPGTGQETQYFGPGTRLLVL.

The V gene is TRBV27, the J gene TRBJ2-5, with D tentatively TRBD1 (5 bases). Germline V gene sequence: CDR1 MNHEY, CDR2 SMNVEV (reference sequence). Trimming took 6 bases from V and 0 from J, leaving 17 bases between them. This CDR3 spans 16 amino acids. The CDR3 loop reads CASRPSPGMNQETQYF. In DNA, the CDR3 is TGTGCCAGCAGGCCGAGCCCAGGGATGAACCAAGAGACCCAGTACTTC.

This clone has a handful of counts. The rearrangement links TRBV29-1 to TRBJ1-1, with D uncertain. The germline V gene encodes CDR1 SQVTM and CDR2 ANQGSEA. The V end was cut by 4 bases, the J end by 5 bases, with 11 bases between. The CDR3 totals 12 residues. CDR3 coding DNA: TGCAGCGTTGGTGGAGGGCAAACTGAAGCTTTCTTT. Encoded protein: CSVGGGQTEAFF.

The chain uses TRBV5-4 and TRBJ2-5, with TRBD1 as a possible D gene (5 bases). The germline gives CDR1 SGHNT, CDR2 YYREEE (reference sequence). The ends were cut back, 7 bases at V and 5 bases at J, with 12 bases in the middle. The length of the CDR3 is 12 residues. In DNA, the CDR3 is TGTGCCAGCGGGGCGGCTGGGGAGACCCAGTACTTC. Translated: CASGAAGETQYF.

The rearrangement links TRBV29-1 to TRBJ2-4; possibly TRBD1 for D (5 bases). This CDR3 is 13 amino acids long. V was pared by 6 bases and J by 8 bases, with 17 bases between. Germline V gives CDR1 SQVTM, CDR2 ANQGSEA. In nucleotides, the CDR3 is TGCAGCGTAGCCTCAGGGATTATGGACATTCAGTACTTC. Encoded protein: CSVASGIMDIQYF.